One T cell receptor (beta chain) is described in this entry. This sample is drawn from a study of blood T cell repertoires in COVID-19. For the study at large: Collection of acute and convalescent COVID-19 samples took place in the United States, Italy and Spain. Sample material is recorded as cDNA or gDNA derived from T cells, B-cell-depleted T cells, or PBMCs.

Trimming cost V 0 bases and J 5 bases; bases outside gene matches: 6. The CDR3 runs to 15 residues. From germline, CDR1 is WNHNN and CDR2 SYGVQD (reference sequence). The authors' processing: Cell counts per sample came from amplifying reference gene primers. Data came from immunoSEQ multiplex PCR; TCRdb stores just in-frame clones and leaves some out. V and J calls and clone size follow that table, whereas D and trimming were derived from the DNA. There are roughly 110,000 clones in the sample; around nine tenths occur only once, and 4% to 5.5% lies in the top ten. The receptor was derived from a man in his forties or fifties with acute or convalescent COVID-19. The sequenced sample consisted of peripheral blood. The chain has TRBV10-1 and TRBJ1-1; 7 positions agree with TRBD1. CDR3 nucleotide sequence: TGCGCCAGCAGTGAGTCGGGACAGATGGTTACTGAAGCTTTCTTT. Translation gives CASSESGQMVTEAFF.